The clone carrying this TCR beta chain was counted many times. This sample stems from a study of T cells in Graves' hyperthyroidism and ophthalmopathy. Researchers amplified the TCR beta CDR3 regions from RNA transcripts. The TCR CDR3 first-round RT-PCR relied on the HTBI primer set. A single record per CDR3 protein comes from TCRdb applying MiXCR to the multiplex PCR reads. The table includes 600,000 or so distinct CDR3 sequences, about 16% detected once. J lost 3 bases, V lost 5 bases, and 22 bases had no gene match. This CDR3 spans 20 amino acids. Per the germline V gene, CDR1 is MNHEY and CDR2 is SMNVEV (reference sequence).

Sequenced material: blood. The V gene is TRBV27, the J gene TRBJ1-1; 9 nucleotides match TRBD1. The sequence was obtained from a woman in her twenties or thirties with Graves' hyperthyroidism. The CDR3 here is CASSPLLRTGDLIKDTEAFF. The DNA for the CDR3 is TGTGCCAGCAGTCCCCTACTCCGGACAGGGGATTTGATTAAGGACACTGAAGCTTTCTTT.